Shown below are 24 T cell receptor beta chains from a single sample sequenced in a study of response to subunit inactivated influenza vaccine. TCRdb called the RT-PCR reads again in MiXCR, with one record for every CDR3 protein. The sample holds 450,000 to 600,000 distinct CDR3 sequences, approximately 7.8% seen once. This material consisted of PBMCs from blood, taken around 2 years after vaccination. The receptor source for this set is a man aged 50 to 75 who received an inactivated influenza vaccine.

This clonotype was recorded many times. The V call is TRBV29-1, the J call TRBJ1-1; unclear D gene. Trimming pared 7 bases from V and 2 bases from J, leaving 11 bases between. CDR3 length: 12 amino acids. The germline V gene has CDR1 SQVTM and CDR2 ANQGSEA. The CDR3: CSGGPSNTEAFF. The CDR3 DNA reads TGCAGCGGCGGACCTTCAAACACTGAAGCTTTCTTT.

This clonotype was detected a few times. The chain is built from TRBV12-3 or TRBV12-4 and TRBJ1-2; no definite D call. CDR3 length: 13 amino acids. Trimming cost V 5 bases and J 4 bases, with 11 bases left between them. The CDR3 protein is CASSPHGLYGYTF. The CDR3 DNA reads as TGTGCCAGCAGTCCCCACGGGCTCTATGGCTACACCTTC.

The chain is built from TRBV7-3 and TRBJ2-3; possible D gene TRBD2, 5 bases. The V gene's germline CDR1 is SGHTA and CDR2 FQGTGA. Between the trimmed V and J ends, which lost 5 bases and 2 bases, there was a span of 14 bases. The CDR3 is made up of 15 amino acids. The CDR3 reads CASSPSGSNTDTQYF. The CDR3 nucleotides read TGTGCCAGCAGCCCGTCGGGGTCAAACACAGATACGCAGTATTTT.

Only a few counts were recorded for this clonotype. V usage is TRBV5-1 and J usage is TRBJ1-1, with D possibly TRBD1 on 5 matching bases. V was cut by 0 bases and J by 8 bases, with 14 bases left in between. This CDR3 comprises 14 residues. In germline, CDR1 is SGHRS, CDR2 YFSETQ. The CDR3 DNA follows: TGCGCCAGCAGCTTGGCTAACACAGGAAACGAAGCTTTCTTT. Its protein product is CASSLANTGNEAFF.

The chain carries TRBV7-9 and TRBJ1-1, with 9 bases aligning to TRBD1. J was trimmed by 5 bases and V by 0 bases; bases with no gene match: 7. The germline V gene encodes CDR1 SEHNR and CDR2 FQNEAQ (reference sequence). The CDR3 totals 16 residues. CDR3 amino acids: CASSLAGQGRETEAFF. Here the CDR3 DNA reads TGTGCCAGCAGCTTAGCGGGACAGGGACGAGAGACTGAAGCTTTCTTT.

As regards this clonotype: Just one base apart from a much larger clone, this may be a read error. The chain couples TRBV28 to TRBJ2-4; 10 nucleotides line up with TRBD2. CDR3 length equals 19 residues. Unmatched junction bases numbered 15, after V lost 1 base and J lost 6 bases. From germline, CDR1 is MDHEN and CDR2 SYDVKM. CDR3 protein: CASSLLGLADLSEGNIQYF. The CDR3 DNA reads as TGTGCCAGCAGTTTATTAGGACTAGCGGATTTGTCGGAGGGAAACATTCAGTACTTC.

The rearrangement links TRBV4-1 to TRBJ2-2, with 9 positions matching TRBD1. V dropped 3 bases and J dropped 6; count of bases not matched to a gene: 20. Germline loops: CDR1 MGHRA, CDR2 YSYEKL. The CDR3 is 20 amino acids. CDR3 protein: CASSHVGTGRSLTKAGELFF. Written as DNA, the CDR3 is TGCGCCAGCAGCCATGTAGGGACAGGGCGTTCTTTAACGAAGGCCGGGGAGCTGTTTTTT.

This chain joins TRBV20-1 and TRBJ2-7; 7 bases align to TRBD1. Trimming took 6 bases from V and 5 from J; bases not matched to a gene: 10. The CDR3 consists of 13 residues. The germline V gene encodes CDR1 DFQATT and CDR2 SNEGSKA (reference sequence). The CDR3 nucleotides are TGCAGTGCCATGACAGGGAGTACCGACGAGCAGTACTTC. Its protein product is CSAMTGSTDEQYF.

Only one count was recorded for this clonotype. With a much larger clone just one base away, this may be a read error. The chain is built from TRBV3-1 and TRBJ1-2, with D possibly matching TRBD1 (5 bases). Germline lookup yields CDR1 LGHDT and CDR2 YNNKEL (reference sequence). The CDR3 has 15 amino acids. CDR3 protein: CARSPIGGAGNGYTF. CDR3 in DNA: TGTGCCAGGAGCCCTATAGGAGGGGCAGGGAATGGCTACACCTTC.

The chain links TRBV7-2 to TRBJ2-1, with D hard to call. Trimming removed 4 bases from V and 0 bases from J, with 16 bases in between. The CDR3 sequence is 17 residues long. Per germline, CDR1 SGHTA and CDR2 FQGNSA. The CDR3 loop reads CASSSVPGGSSYNEQFF. The DNA for the CDR3 is TGTGCCAGCAGCTCAGTACCTGGCGGCAGCTCCTACAATGAGCAGTTCTTC.

This clonotype was seen a handful of times. The genes are TRBV7-2 and TRBJ2-5; tentative D call: TRBD1 (6 bases). The CDR3 totals 15 residues. CDR1 and CDR2 from the germline V gene are SGHTA and FQGNSA. The ends were cut back, 1 base at V and 5 bases at J, with 14 bases in the middle. CDR3: CASSLVAGTKETQYF. CDR3 in DNA: TGTGCCAGCAGCTTAGTGGCCGGGACAAAGGAGACCCAGTACTTC.

This clonotype was detected ten times or more. The chain employs TRBV5-1 and TRBJ2-2; 9 positions agree with TRBD1. This CDR3 is built from 15 residues. Germline assignment: CDR1 SGHRS and CDR2 YFSETQ. J gave up 5 bases and V 1 base, and 3 bases lay outside the gene matches. The CDR3, as DNA: TGCGCCAGCAGCTTGAGTGGACAGGGGACCGGGGAGCTGTTTTTT. It is translated as CASSLSGQGTGELFF.

The table lists this clonotype with many counts. The rearrangement joins TRBV10-3 to TRBJ2-3; D call uncertain. The CDR3 consists of 15 residues. The ends were cut back, 4 bases at V and 2 bases at J, with 13 bases in the middle. CDR1 is ENHRY, CDR2 SYGVKD, per germline. CDR3 nucleotides: TGTGCCATCAGTGGGAAACCTGCTACCACAGATACGCAGTATTTT. Its protein product is CAISGKPATTDTQYF.

A few counts support this clonotype. The chain couples TRBV14 to TRBJ2-2; D ambiguous. Germline V lookup: CDR1 SGHDN, CDR2 FVKESK. The V end was cut by 0 bases, the J end by 10 bases, with 15 bases between. This CDR3 is 15 amino acids long. The CDR3 DNA sequence: TGTGCCAGCAGCCAAGATCTAGGTCGTCCATCGGAGCTGTTTTTT. Protein: CASSQDLGRPSELFF.

The chain joins TRBV19 to TRBJ1-5; the match to TRBD1 covers 10 bases. CDR1 and CDR2 from the germline V gene are LNHDA and SQIVND (reference sequence). The ends lost 3 bases at V and 6 bases at J; junction bases unmatched: 5. The CDR3 length is 15 residues. CDR3 in DNA: TGTGCCAGTAGTATGGGGACAGGGGTAGGTCAGCCCCAGCATTTT. This gives the protein CASSMGTGVGQPQHF.

This sequence joins TRBV9 and TRBJ1-2; 7 bases match TRBD1. CDR1 and CDR2 from the germline V gene are SGDLS and YYNGEE. This CDR3 is built from 16 residues. Unmatched junction bases numbered 11, after V lost 1 base and J lost 5 bases. In nucleotides, the CDR3 is TGTGCCAGCAGCGTAAGAGGACAGGCACCTCGTTATGGCTACACCTTC. It yields the protein CASSVRGQAPRYGYTF.

The chain is built from TRBV4-2 and TRBJ2-3; D gene unclear. Trimming stripped 7 bases from V and 0 bases from J, with 11 bases between. The germline gives CDR1 LGHNA, CDR2 YNFKEQ. The CDR3 is 14 amino acids. This CDR3 is CASTLEPSTDTQYF. The CDR3, as DNA: TGTGCCAGCACCCTGGAACCAAGCACAGATACGCAGTATTTT.

The genes are TRBV10-3 and TRBJ2-4; D unresolved. The V and J ends lost 3 bases and 0 bases respectively, with 6 bases between them. The CDR3 has 14 amino acids. Germline lookup yields CDR1 ENHRY and CDR2 SYGVKD. The CDR3 DNA reads TGTGCCATCAGTGATAGTATAGCCAAAAACATTCAGTACTTC. This translates into CAISDSIAKNIQYF.

The J gene is TRBJ2-7, the V gene TRBV4-3; the D gene is possibly TRBD2 (5 bases). V shed 0 bases and J shed 3 bases, with 9 bases lying between them. CDR3 length: 14 amino acids. Per germline, CDR1 LGHNA and CDR2 YSLEER. As DNA, the CDR3 is TGCGCCAGCAGCCAAGAGAGGGCGGGCTACGAGCAGTACTTC. Protein sequence: CASSQERAGYEQYF.

This clonotype has just a few counts. This rearrangement joins TRBV5-5 to TRBJ1-2, with D tentatively TRBD1 (5 bases). The CDR3 extends over 14 amino acids. Germline CDR1 is SGHKS and CDR2 is YYEKEE (reference sequence). Trimming left V 4 bases short and J 2 bases short, with 12 bases between. Written as DNA, the CDR3 is TGTGCCAGCAGCCTCCAACAGGAGAACTATGGCTACACCTTC. Encoded protein: CASSLQQENYGYTF.

This clonotype was found many times. The chain carries TRBV27 and TRBJ2-1; D possibly uses TRBD1 or TRBD2 (5 bases each). The CDR3 is 12 amino acids. Germline loops: CDR1 MNHEY, CDR2 SMNVEV (reference sequence). Deletions cut 0 bases from V and 9 bases from J, with 6 bases between. DNA of the CDR3: TGTGCCAGCAGTTTATCGGGGGTTGAGCAGTTCTTC. Amino acid sequence: CASSLSGVEQFF.

This clonotype was detected ten times or more. V and J are TRBV4-1 and TRBJ1-6; no clear D gene. This CDR3 is 14 amino acids long. CDR1 is MGHRA, CDR2 YSYEKL, per germline. The germline V and J ends were trimmed by 3 bases and 7 bases, with 10 bases remaining between them. The CDR3 nucleotides read TGCGCCAGCAGCCAGAACTTTCAAAATTCACCCCTCCACTTT. It specifies CASSQNFQNSPLHF.

The chain uses TRBV5-1 and TRBJ2-3, with a weak D call TRBD1 (6 bases). V lost 4 bases, J lost 6 bases, and 18 bases lay in between. This CDR3 has 15 residues. CDR1 and CDR2 from the germline V gene are SGHRS and YFSETQ. This CDR3 is CASSDSTGLADTQYF. In DNA form, the CDR3 reads TGCGCCAGCAGCGATTCCACAGGGTTGGCGGATACGCAGTATTTT. Filled out from reference TRBV5-1 and TRBJ2-3, the complete variable domain reads KAGVTQTPRYLIKTRGQQVTLSCSPISGHRSVSWYQQTPGQGLQFLFEYFSETQRNKGNFPGRFSGRQFSNSRSEMNVSTLELGDSALYLCASSDSTGLADTQYFGPGTRLTVL.

This clonotype came up a few times. The chain carries TRBV7-9 and TRBJ2-1; D is unclear. Trimming removed 5 bases from V and 9 bases from J, with 11 bases in between. Looked up from germline, CDR1 is SEHNR and CDR2 is FQNEAQ (reference sequence). This CDR3 is built from 12 residues. Here the CDR3 DNA reads TGTGCCAGCAGCCTTGGAGTCCGTGAGCAGTTCTTC. It is translated as CASSLGVREQFF.